What follows describes a single T cell receptor (beta chain). Its antigen is currently not known. The record has no base qualities; no much larger clone is one base away. The sample belongs to a study of cytomegalovirus exposure and HLA in healthy donors (dated by TCRdb to about 2017). Looking at the study overall: According to an earlier analysis of several hundred of the donors, 150 million to 200 million T cells yielded 120 million or so unique TCR beta sequences and about 300 Gb of sequence data. Using immunosequencing, the study profiled T cell repertoires from fewer than 850 subjects and related those repertoires to cytomegalovirus serostatus. Donor age, sex, ethnicity and CMV serostatus were compiled together with the repertoire data. A later analysis re-examined previously published TCR beta repertoires from 500 to 700 donors and added high-resolution HLA genotyping to investigate patterns of TCR occurrence. The genetic ancestry cluster associated with self-reported Caucasian donors included 81% of the 300 to 400 genotyped donors. To predict cytomegalovirus infection status, the study brought together high-throughput TCR immunosequencing, statistical association of individual TCRs with disease status, and machine learning. Typing coverage varied by locus: about 629-630 donors for A, B, C, DRB1 and DQB1; about 520 for DQA1; nearly 610 for DPA1; about 450 for DPB1. To decide whether each TCR beta V gene segment behaved as functional or pseudogenic, an earlier analysis of fewer than 750 of the donors relied on high-throughput TCR beta sequencing. A handful of DR-DQ haplotypes were handled as single units for association and clustering because linkage in the cohort was strong. The later analysis used no new phenotypic data to find candidate immune exposures, relying instead on TCR beta sequences and their occurrence across donors. Both class I and class II loci were covered by HLA typing, at four-digit resolution. In addition to the first cohort of about 650 subjects, a separate validation cohort of 120 different subjects was used. Every discovery cohort repertoire had been produced on one sequencing platform. The study aimed to test whether cataloging public T cell receptors could reveal signatures of past pathogen exposure. An early release covering some 640 HLA-typed donors comprised 300 to 350 gigabases of sequencing data and roughly 86 million unique TCR sequences. A later genetic analysis used genome-wide SNP genotypes for 398 of the 666 donors, treating that subset as a discovery cohort. Among almost 400 genotyped donors of the cohort, an average of around 240,000 unique TCR beta nucleotide sequences were sequenced per donor, around 18% of them non-productive.

The cohort consisted of 666 healthy bone marrow donors. At the time of sampling, all cohort members were nominally healthy, though unrecorded immune exposures were likely present. The donor was CMV seronegative and belonged to the group of roughly 330 seronegative cohort members. A peripheral blood sample was provided by each donor, and peripheral blood mononuclear cells were used for TCR beta sequencing. The Qiagen DNeasy Blood Extraction Kit was used to extract genomic DNA from the blood cell samples. The library was generated by the immunoSEQ multiplex PCR assay. For the multiplex PCR, a mixture combining 60 forward primers for TCR Vbeta segments and 13 reverse primers for TCR Jbeta segments was used. The CDR3 region of rearranged TCR beta genes was amplified from genomic DNA by a multiplex PCR assay. Amplified TCR beta libraries were sequenced as 87-base-pair reads on the Illumina HiSeq System. As for the original processing: In a later analysis, roughly 80 million unique TCR beta chains were counted across the roughly 670 repertoires, and about 10 million of these chains were shared by at least two donors. Raw reads were error-corrected and collapsed into unique sequences with a nearest-neighbor algorithm that merged closely related sequences to remove PCR and sequencing errors. CDR3 sequences were aligned to IMGT reference sequences to assign V, D and J gene segments. For a sequence to be retained, a match of at least six nucleotides was required to both a V gene segment and a J gene segment. A rearrangement counted as productive if the CDR3 had no stop codons and remained in frame with V and J, and every other rearrangement counted as non-productive. Following IMGT convention, CDR3 was defined as the stretch from the second conserved V-encoded cysteine up to the conserved J-encoded phenylalanine. Sequences without an unambiguous match to a single V gene segment were excluded from the earlier analysis of almost 600 of the donors. An earlier analysis of a few hundred of the donors classified V segments as functional when productive rearrangements were above 56.7% and as segregating when the standard deviation between donors was above 5%. A statistical classification framework was developed to diagnose cytomegalovirus status using the catalog of TCR beta chain sequences. In a later analysis, V and J genes were assigned by comparing TCR nucleotide sequences against IMGT/GENE-DB human TR gene sequences. Using the TCRdist pipeline, a later analysis assigned CDR3 sequences along with most-parsimonious VDJ recombination scenarios. In a later analysis, every TCR beta chain was defined by the combination of its CDR3 amino acid sequence and its V-gene family, and reads without a unique V-gene family were dropped. In a later analysis, fewer than 600 highly shared, low-generation-probability nucleotide sequences were removed to address suspected cross-contamination and a sequencing artifact. In a later analysis, a clonal expansion index was calculated for each public chain from normalized within-repertoire ranks of inferred template counts. Generation probabilities in a later analysis came from a VDJ recombination model fitted to out-of-frame rearrangements, and those results were checked against IGoR. A later analysis scored TCR-TCR, TCR-HLA and TCR-CMV co-occurrence with hypergeometric tests, applying a repertoire-size bias correction to TCR pairs. In a later analysis, false discovery rates were estimated by permuting HLA or CMV assignments 20 times. A later analysis grouped co-occurring TCRs with DBSCAN, adding TCRdist sequence similarity when clustering within HLA-allele-positive subsets. Repertoires with fewer than 30,000 or more than 120,000 public chains were left out of co-occurrence clustering, as were five repertoires with anomalous nucleotide sharing. TCRdb re-hosts the immuneACCESS table, in-frame sequences only. Its copies lack some clones; in the studies checked, an unresolved V gene accounts for under half of them, and the cause for the rest is not known. From that table come the V and J calls and clone size; the DNA was used to work out D and trimming. This sample lists 110,000 or so clones; 65% to 80% were detected once. Jointly, the top ten make up approximately 5.6% of the sample.

The CDR3 covers 13 residues, taking in both the cysteine and the phenylalanine. The CDR3 DNA has 39 bases and is translated from base 1. Here is what the overall study found, with its caveats: In a later analysis, HLA-associated TCR beta chains showed more clonal expansion and lower generation probabilities than non-associated chains that were equally common. A later analysis found that TCR association rates varied across HLA loci, with DRB1 alleles showing the most associated TCRs and HLA-C alleles the fewest. Presence/absence analyses assumed roughly uniform sequencing depth across donors, an assumption that may not hold. At a false discovery rate of 0.05, a later analysis linked 15,000 to 20,000 TCR beta sequences to specific HLA alleles. A further reported finding was that TCR beta sequences accurately predicted the HLA-A and HLA-B alleles for most subjects in the first cohort. In a later genetic analysis, a missense DCLRE1C variant was associated with V-gene and J-gene trimming of TCR beta chains, and the association was replicated in an independent cohort. According to a later analysis, parvovirus B19, influenza, CMV and Epstein-Barr virus appeared linked to several top co-occurrence clusters. The authors suggested that the approach could potentially be generalized to other disease states and immunological phenotypes. The sequencing pipeline was judged likely to have produced a cluster of highly shared sequence variants as a technical artifact. Seventeen rarely observed V segments, including chromosome 9 orphons, were excluded from the earlier analysis of 550 to 700 of the donors because counts were too low. For the cohort, immune exposure information was limited to CMV serostatus. According to a later analysis, most CMV-associated TCR beta chains appeared to be HLA-restricted, and the HLA associations seemed to be driven largely by CMV exposure. A later genetic analysis reported fewer N-insertions in productive TCRs among donors in an Asian-associated ancestry cluster than the roughly 670-donor mean. The 87-base-pair reads could not distinguish some IMGT-functional V segments, including TRBV6-2 and TRBV6-3, so those segments were excluded. In an earlier analysis of 500 to 650 of the donors, most TCR beta V segments appeared in productive rearrangements about 87% or about 30% of the time, broadly matching IMGT annotations. Linkage disequilibrium might explain the correlated functional status among segregating V segments, but an unknown experimental factor could not be excluded. The study listed over 150 TCR beta chains as associated with cytomegalovirus. Across donors, most TCR sequences were observed very rarely, whereas some public TCRs were present in many individuals. Because HLA typing was missing for some donors at each locus, association tests included only the typed subset. In both the original and validation cohorts, the classifier was reported to diagnose cytomegalovirus status with high specificity and sensitivity. When HLA alleles, especially DR and DQ, strongly co-occurred, attributing TCR associations to individual alleles was difficult. Only TCR beta chains were sequenced in this cohort, and the absence of alpha or paired-chain data limited detectable features. A few of the identified cytomegalovirus-associated TCR beta chains were confirmed in vitro to be specific for cytomegalovirus antigens.

Recombination linked TRBV21-1 to TRBJ2-5; the table assigns TRBD2, which was not confirmed against the DNA. TRBV21-1 is shown as a pseudogene. The source is a male donor in good health and CMV-seronegative. The specimen sequenced was PBMCs. The DNA reads TGTGCCAGCAGCAGCGGGGGGAGGGAGACCCAGTACTTC. The resulting protein is CASSSGGRETQYF.